This passage covers 15 T cell receptor beta chains from one sample sequenced in a study of blood T cell repertoires in COVID-19. Profiling relied on immunoSEQ multiplex PCR, and the TCRdb table lists in-frame clones only, not all of them. The sample includes approximately 89,000 clones, around 96% of them seen just once. The source material was peripheral blood. Every receptor here comes from a human donor with active COVID-19. The donor label of this sample is uncertain.

The chain uses TRBV7-6 and TRBJ1-3; TRBD1 might be the D (6 bases). The V and J ends lost 5 bases and 4 bases respectively, with 18 bases between them. CDR1 and CDR2 from the germline V gene are SGHVS and FNYEAQ. This CDR3 spans 16 amino acids. The DNA of the CDR3 is TGTGCCAGCAGCCGATCAACCGGACAGTCGGGAAACACCATATATTTT. Protein: CASSRSTGQSGNTIYF.

The chain uses TRBV5-6 and TRBJ2-5; tentative D call: TRBD2 (6 bases). Germline CDR1 SGHDT, CDR2 YYEEEE. The CDR3 loop spans 13 amino acids. With 6 bases removed from V and 6 bases from J, the gap between germline ends came to 15 bases. CDR3 sequence reads: CASTAGRLQTQYF. The CDR3 nucleotides are TGTGCCAGCACCGCCGGGAGACTGCAGACCCAGTACTTC.

The rearrangement links TRBV4-1 to TRBJ2-1; 12 nucleotides match TRBD2. Germline V gene lookup returns CDR1 MGHRA and CDR2 YSYEKL. J gave up 15 bases and V 0 bases, and 9 bases lay outside the gene matches. The length of the CDR3 is 15 residues. The DNA of the CDR3 is TGCGCCAGCAGCCAAGAAGGTCTAGCGGGGGGGCGTCCGTTCTTC. Translated, it gives CASSQEGLAGGRPFF.

The chain uses TRBV6-1 and TRBJ2-1; TRBD1 matches 7 bases. Germline V gene data show CDR1 as MNHNS and CDR2 as SASEGT. The ends lost 3 bases at V and 14 bases at J; junction bases unmatched: 10. CDR3 length equals 13 residues. CDR3 bases: TGTGCCAGCAGTGAGGAAACAAGGACAGGAAAGTTCTTC. This gives the protein CASSEETRTGKFF.

The chain recombines TRBV12-2 with TRBJ2-7; the table's D call, TRBD2, has no DNA check behind it. TRBV12-2 is a pseudogene locus. The CDR3 sequence is 17 residues long. The CDR3 DNA reads TGTGCAAGTCGCCCCCCATCCGGGGAGGGGGGAACCTACGAGCAGTACTTC. Its translation is CASRPPSGEGGTYEQYF.

The V gene is TRBV6-5, the J gene TRBJ2-2; a weak D match, TRBD2 (6 bases). V gave up 8 bases and J gave up 3 bases, with 13 bases separating them. In germline, CDR1 is MNHEY, CDR2 SVGAGI. The CDR3 has 14 residues. The CDR3 nucleotides read TGTGCCAGCGCGACGGGAGCTCACACCGGGGAGCTGTTTTTT. Translation: CASATGAHTGELFF.

The rearrangement joins TRBV6-1 to TRBJ1-5, with D uncertain. V gave up 1 base and J gave up 0 bases, with 7 bases separating them. Germline loops: CDR1 MNHNS, CDR2 SASEGT. The CDR3 covers 15 residues. CDR3 sequence: CASSEEQFSNQPQHF. Written as DNA, the CDR3 is TGTGCCAGCAGTGAAGAACAGTTTAGCAATCAGCCCCAGCATTTT.

The table lists this clone with a count of one. This chain connects TRBV19 to TRBJ2-3; TRBD1 matches 7 bases. CDR3 size: 15 residues. The germline V gene has CDR1 LNHDA and CDR2 SQIVND (reference sequence). V trimming: 3 bases; J trimming: 0 bases; junction bases outside the gene matches: 3. The CDR3 bases are TGTGCCAGTAGTATCCGACAGGGAAGCACAGATACGCAGTATTTT. This translates into CASSIRQGSTDTQYF.

The chain is built from TRBV19 and TRBJ1-3; the D is unclear. The V gene lost 1 base and the J gene lost 10 bases, with 11 bases spanning the gap. The germline CDR1 and CDR2 sequences are LNHDA and SQIVND (reference sequence). This CDR3 spans 13 amino acids. Here the CDR3 DNA reads TGTGCCAGTAGTATAGGCCGGGGAGGGACCATATATTTT. It yields the protein CASSIGRGGTIYF.

The count of this clone is one. The chain has TRBV7-9 and TRBJ2-1; tentatively, D is TRBD2 (7 bases). The CDR3 has 16 amino acids. Germline V CDR1 and CDR2: SEHNR, FQNEAQ (reference sequence). Trimming pared 3 bases from V and 6 bases from J, leaving 18 bases between. DNA of the CDR3: TGTGCCAGCAGCTTGGGAGGGTGGCAGGGGTTCAATGAGCAGTTCTTC. Translated, it gives CASSLGGWQGFNEQFF.

The chain carries TRBV5-1 and TRBJ2-7, with unresolved D. Germline CDR1 is SGHRS and CDR2 is YFSETQ. Trimming left V 2 bases short and J 0 bases short, with 9 bases between. This CDR3 has 14 residues. The CDR3 DNA is TGCGCCAGCAGCTTCGGCGGCTACTCCTACGAGCAGTACTTC. Translated: CASSFGGYSYEQYF.

This clone occurred once. The J gene is TRBJ1-4, the V gene TRBV7-9; the D gene is possibly TRBD1 (6 bases). This CDR3 region has 16 residues. Per germline, CDR1 SEHNR and CDR2 FQNEAQ (reference sequence). V was clipped by 4 bases and J by 0 bases, with 12 bases between them. In DNA, the CDR3 is TGTGCCAGCAGCTCGGGGACATCCTCAACTAATGAAAAACTGTTTTTT. Amino acid sequence: CASSSGTSSTNEKLFF.

V gene TRBV14 combines with J gene TRBJ2-1, with 11 bases fitting TRBD2. CDR1 is SGHDN, CDR2 FVKESK, per germline. V dropped 3 bases and J dropped 7; count of bases not matched to a gene: 5. The CDR3 runs 15 residues. CDR3: CASSHLAGGRNEQFF. CDR3 DNA sequence: TGTGCCAGCAGCCACCTAGCGGGGGGTAGGAATGAGCAGTTCTTC.

V gene TRBV19 combines with J gene TRBJ2-2; a possible D gene is TRBD1 (6 bases). The CDR3 loop spans 15 amino acids. Germline CDR1 LNHDA, CDR2 SQIVND (reference sequence). Deletions cut 4 bases from V and 5 bases from J, with 14 bases between. The CDR3 nucleotides are TGTGCCAGTAGTACTACAGGGTCAGGGACCGGGGAGCTGTTTTTT. Protein sequence: CASSTTGSGTGELFF.

This clone showed up just once. The V and J genes are TRBV9 and TRBJ2-6; weak D call: TRBD1 (5 bases). Trimming pared 2 bases from V and 2 bases from J, leaving 20 bases between. The germline V gene has CDR1 SGDLS and CDR2 YYNGEE. This CDR3 has 19 amino acids. CDR3 DNA: TGTGCCAGCAGCGTTATGATGGGCCCCAGGGTGGCTGGGGCCAACGTCCTGACTTTC. It specifies CASSVMMGPRVAGANVLTF.